This entry features one T cell receptor (beta chain) sequence. The data were taken from a study of chemoradiotherapy in HPV16-positive cancers. CDR1 and CDR2 (germline): MDHEN, SYDVKM. With V trimmed by 3 bases and J by 2 bases, 8 bases remained unmatched. The CDR3 consists of 17 residues. Generated by immunoSEQ multiplex PCR, the TCRdb table keeps only in-frame clones and is missing some. Here the sample spans around 68,000 clones, roughly 86% being singletons. The source of this sequence is a human donor with HPV-associated anogenital cancer. This chain uses TRBV28 with TRBJ2-7, with TRBD2 matching over 12 bases. Specimen: blood, collected from a patient who underwent chemoradiotherapy. The CDR3 DNA reads as TGTGCCAGCAGTTTTTGGGATCTAGCGGGAGGGACCTACGAGCAGTACTTC. This encodes CASSFWDLAGGTYEQYF.